Presented here are 31 T cell receptor beta chains from one specimen sequenced in a study of cytomegalovirus exposure and HLA in healthy donors. The PCR used 60 Vbeta and 13 Jbeta primers. Clones were read by immunoSEQ multiplex PCR, and TCRdb kept only the in-frame ones, dropping some. This repertoire shows some 170,000 clones, around 81% found once; its top ten account for under 15%. Sequencing input: PBMCs. These receptors were collected from a woman between 45 and 60 years old in good health and CMV-seronegative.

The chain carries TRBV19 and TRBJ1-1; D is undetermined. Germline V CDR1 and CDR2: LNHDA, SQIVND (reference sequence). The V end lost 7 bases, the J end lost 2 bases, and 14 bases lay between the germline ends. The CDR3 has 14 residues. The CDR3 DNA is TGTGCCAGTAAGTGGTCCATACAAAACACTGAAGCTTTCTTT. This codes for CASKWSIQNTEAFF.

The chain links TRBV19 to TRBJ1-5; D gene unclear. The length of the CDR3 is 14 residues. Germline CDR1 is LNHDA and CDR2 is SQIVND (reference sequence). V gave up 4 bases and J gave up 10 bases, with 17 bases separating them. The DNA of the CDR3 is TGTGCCAGTAGTAGCTCCGGGTTCGTGGGTCCCCAGCATTTT. This encodes CASSSSGFVGPQHF.

This clone was observed a handful of times. This chain joins TRBV23-1 and TRBJ1-2, with 9 bases that match TRBD1. TRBV23-1 qualifies as an ORF whose function is uncertain. There are 15 residues in the CDR3. Trimming at V came to 0 bases and at J to 6 bases, leaving 5 bases not matched to a gene. CDR3 amino acids: CASSQSEDRGDGYTF. CDR3 DNA sequence: TGCGCCAGCAGTCAATCAGAGGACAGGGGAGATGGCTACACCTTC.

V and J are TRBV7-9 and TRBJ2-7; no definite D call. Germline values: CDR1 SEHNR, CDR2 FQNEAQ (reference sequence). This CDR3 has 12 amino acids. V was clipped by 2 bases and J by 3 bases, with 5 bases between them. The CDR3 region has the DNA TGTGCCAGCAGCTTATCCAGCTACGAGCAGTACTTC. Amino acids: CASSLSSYEQYF.

The table lists this clone with a count of one. The genes are TRBV9 and TRBJ1-2, with 8 bases matching TRBD1. The CDR3 runs to 13 residues. Germline V gene sequence: CDR1 SGDLS, CDR2 YYNGEE. V dropped 2 bases and J dropped 4; count of bases not matched to a gene: 1. The CDR3 is CASSVDRAYGYTF. The CDR3 DNA is TGTGCCAGCAGCGTGGACAGGGCCTATGGCTACACCTTC.

This chain connects TRBV6-5 to TRBJ1-5; 9 bases are shared with TRBD1. V lost 5 bases, J lost 2 bases, and 4 bases stayed unmatched. The CDR3 totals 15 residues. The germline CDR1 and CDR2 sequences are MNHEY and SVGAGI. The CDR3 loop is CASSRDREGNQPQHF. The CDR3 DNA reads as TGTGCCAGCAGTAGGGACAGGGAGGGCAATCAGCCCCAGCATTTT.

V gene TRBV5-1 combines with J gene TRBJ2-1; D not certain. Germline CDR1 and CDR2: SGHRS and YFSETQ. The CDR3 is 14 amino acids. Trimming shortened V by 4 bases and J by 7 bases, and 15 bases separated the two germline ends. The CDR3, as DNA: TGCGCCAGCAGCGCGGCCGCAAACACAAATGAGCAGTTCTTC. This translates into CASSAAANTNEQFF. Together with reference TRBV5-1 and TRBJ2-1, the CDR3 gives the full variable domain: KAGVTQTPRYLIKTRGQQVTLSCSPISGHRSVSWYQQTPGQGLQFLFEYFSETQRNKGNFPGRFSGRQFSNSRSEMNVSTLELGDSALYLCASSAAANTNEQFFGPGTRLTVL.

V gene TRBV7-9 combines with J gene TRBJ1-5, with D possibly matching TRBD1 (6 bases). Germline CDR1 and CDR2: SEHNR and FQNEAQ (reference sequence). The CDR3 totals 13 residues. V was pared by 2 bases and J by 6 bases, with 8 bases between. This chain's CDR3 is CASSLQGSQPQHF. DNA of the CDR3: TGTGCCAGCAGCTTACAGGGGAGTCAGCCCCAGCATTTT.

The gene calls are TRBV4-2 and TRBJ2-7, with D possibly being TRBD2 (6 bases). Germline V gene sequence: CDR1 LGHNA, CDR2 YNFKEQ. V shed 0 bases and J shed 2 bases, with 17 bases lying between them. CDR3 size: 17 residues. The DNA for the CDR3 is TGTGCCAGCAGCCAAGATGCGGGAAAGGGGTTAGCCTACGAGCAGTACTTC. Amino acids: CASSQDAGKGLAYEQYF.

The V and J genes are TRBV5-4 and TRBJ2-5, with 8 bases aligning to TRBD2. V shed 0 bases and J 1 base; nucleotides not matched to a gene: 8. Germline CDR1 SGHNT, CDR2 YYREEE (reference sequence). The length of the CDR3 is 17 residues. For the CDR3, the DNA is TGTGCCAGCAGCTTGGGCTCCCTAGCGGGTGGCCAAGAGACCCAGTACTTC. It encodes CASSLGSLAGGQETQYF. The full variable domain, completed using reference TRBV5-4 and TRBJ2-5, is ETGVTQSPTHLIKTRGQQVTLRCSSQSGHNTVSWYQQALGQGPQFIFQYYREEENGRGNFPPRFSGLQFPNYSSELNVNALELDDSALYLCASSLGSLAGGQETQYFGPGTRLLVL.

The J gene is TRBJ1-1, the V gene TRBV10-1; TRBD1 might be the D (6 bases). The germline V and J ends were trimmed by 0 bases and 5 bases, with 19 bases remaining between them. Germline V gives CDR1 WNHNN, CDR2 SYGVQD (reference sequence). The CDR3 is made up of 17 amino acids. CDR3 in amino acids: CASSESGATGFGTEAFF. CDR3 nucleotide sequence: TGCGCCAGCAGTGAGTCGGGGGCGACAGGCTTCGGTACTGAAGCTTTCTTT.

This chain connects TRBV29-1 to TRBJ1-2; D gene unclear. Germline loops: CDR1 SQVTM, CDR2 ANQGSEA. V gave up 0 bases and J gave up 0 bases, with 20 bases separating them. The CDR3 length is 18 residues. The CDR3 region has the DNA TGCAGCGTTGAAGAATATAGAGGAGGGCAGAGACCTAACTATGGCTACACCTTC. It codes for CSVEEYRGGQRPNYGYTF.

The rearrangement joins TRBV4-3 to TRBJ2-6; D uncertain. The CDR3 totals 15 residues. The V gene's germline CDR1 is LGHNA and CDR2 YSLEER. Trimming stripped 0 bases from V and 1 base from J, with 4 bases between. CDR3 bases: TGCGCCAGCAGCCAAGAGAGTTCTGGGGCCAACGTCCTGACTTTC. It is translated as CASSQESSGANVLTF.

Written as DNA, the CDR3 is TGTGCCAGCAGTCAAAAAAGGGCAGGGCACACCGGGGAGCTGTTTTTT. It specifies CASSQKRAGHTGELFF. This chain links TRBV27 with TRBJ2-2, with D perhaps matching TRBD1 (5 bases). Trimming took off 5 bases at V and 3 bases at J, with 16 bases between the two ends. This CDR3 is built from 16 residues. Germline CDR1 MNHEY, CDR2 SMNVEV (reference sequence).

V usage is TRBV19 and J usage is TRBJ1-5; the match to TRBD1 covers 9 bases. The CDR3 loop spans 15 amino acids. The V gene end was trimmed by 10 bases and the J gene end by 4 bases; junction bases not matched to a gene: 11. Germline V gene sequence: CDR1 LNHDA, CDR2 SQIVND (reference sequence). This CDR3 reads CATGTGRGKNQPQHF. The CDR3 coding sequence is TGTGCCACCGGGACAGGGAGGGGGAAAAATCAGCCCCAGCATTTT.

The rearrangement uses TRBV19 and TRBJ2-1; 13 bases line up with TRBD2. The CDR3 has 15 amino acids. Germline V CDR1 and CDR2: LNHDA, SQIVND (reference sequence). V was pared by 3 bases and J by 15 bases, with 11 bases of the junction left unmatched. CDR3 sequence: CASSMGGLAGHYPFF. DNA for the CDR3: TGTGCCAGTAGTATGGGGGGACTAGCGGGGCACTATCCGTTCTTC.

Only a few counts were recorded for this clone. CDR3 loop: CASSLPPDRVFNTGELFF. The CDR3 DNA sequence: TGTGCCAGCAGTCTGCCCCCGGACAGGGTCTTCAACACCGGGGAGCTGTTTTTT. This chain joins TRBV28 and TRBJ2-2; 8 positions match TRBD1. The CDR3 runs 18 residues. Germline trimming cut 5 bases from V and 2 bases from J; bases unmatched to any gene: 13. Germline CDR1 and CDR2: MDHEN and SYDVKM.

Notes on this clone: The same CDR3 arises from other DNA sequences in this sample as well. This rearrangement joins TRBV5-4 to TRBJ1-4; a weak D match, TRBD1 (6 bases). CDR3 length: 14 amino acids. The V gene's germline CDR1 is SGHNT and CDR2 YYREEE (reference sequence). Deletions cut 3 bases from V and 7 bases from J, with 13 bases between. Here the CDR3 reads CASSSRDTGEKLFF. The CDR3 DNA is TGTGCCAGCAGCTCCCGGGACACGGGTGAAAAACTGTTTTTT.

CDR3 DNA sequence: TGTGCCAGCAGCTATACCAATCCGATTGCGAGCGGGATTCAATACGAGCAGTACTTC. Translated, it gives CASSYTNPIASGIQYEQYF. This chain connects TRBV7-2 to TRBJ2-7, with TRBD2 matching 7 bases. Trimming at V came to 4 bases and at J to 4 bases, leaving 22 bases not matched to a gene. The CDR3 consists of 19 residues. The V gene's germline CDR1 is SGHTA and CDR2 FQGNSA.

CDR3 DNA sequence: TGTGCCAGCAGCTTACAGGTAAACTCCTACGAGCAGTACTTC. Protein product: CASSLQVNSYEQYF. This chain joins TRBV7-6 and TRBJ2-7; D remains unclear. There are 14 residues in the CDR3. The germline V gene encodes CDR1 SGHVS and CDR2 FNYEAQ. V was shortened by 2 bases and J by 0 bases, with 8 bases between the two germline ends.

The V call is TRBV28, the J call TRBJ2-6; 7 bases match TRBD1. V was clipped by 2 bases and J by 2 bases; unmatched bases: 0. Per germline, CDR1 MDHEN and CDR2 SYDVKM. CDR3 length: 15 amino acids. CDR3 loop: CASSLQGAGANVLTF. The CDR3 DNA is TGTGCCAGCAGTTTACAGGGGGCTGGGGCCAACGTCCTGACTTTC.

CDR3 loop: CASSVAPGTDMNTEAFF. In DNA, the CDR3 is TGTGCCAGCAGCGTAGCCCCTGGGACAGACATGAACACTGAAGCTTTCTTT. The chain employs TRBV9 and TRBJ1-1, with 7 positions matching TRBD1. The ends lost 0 bases at V and 0 bases at J; junction bases unmatched: 8. Germline V gene data show CDR1 as SGDLS and CDR2 as YYNGEE. This CDR3 comprises 17 residues. Supplemented by reference TRBV9 and TRBJ1-1, the full variable domain reads DSGVTQTPKHLITATGQRVTLRCSPRSGDLSVYWYQQSLDQGLQFLIQYYNGEERAKGNILERFSAQQFPDLHSELNLSSLELGDSALYFCASSVAPGTDMNTEAFFGQGTRLTVV.

The rearrangement joins TRBV27 to TRBJ2-7, with TRBD2 matching over 12 bases. Trimming cost V 3 bases and J 2 bases; bases outside gene matches: 2. The CDR3 covers 15 residues. Germline CDR1 reads MNHEY; CDR2 reads SMNVEV (reference sequence). CDR3 coding DNA: TGTGCCAGCAGTTTGCTAGCGGGAGGGCCCTACGAGCAGTACTTC. This gives the protein CASSLLAGGPYEQYF.

The rearrangement joins TRBV2 to TRBJ1-6, with TRBD1 matching 8 bases. CDR3 size: 13 residues. Trimming at V came to 6 bases and at J to 7 bases, leaving 2 bases not matched to a gene. The V gene's germline CDR1 is SNHLY and CDR2 FYNNEI. CDR3 region: CASRDRENSPLHF. CDR3 DNA sequence: TGTGCCAGCAGGGACAGGGAAAATTCACCCCTCCACTTT.

In its sample, this clone was seen once. CDR3 nucleotides: TGTGCCAGCAGCTTAGCATCAGGGGTAACTGGCTACACCTTC. As protein: CASSLASGVTGYTF. This chain links TRBV7-9 with TRBJ1-2; the D gene is possibly TRBD1 (6 bases). Germline values: CDR1 SEHNR, CDR2 FQNEAQ (reference sequence). Trimming took off 0 bases at V and 7 bases at J, with 12 bases between the two ends. CDR3 length: 14 residues.

The V call is TRBV9, the J call TRBJ2-1, with 13 positions matching TRBD2. The germline V gene has CDR1 SGDLS and CDR2 YYNGEE. The CDR3 totals 15 residues. The trim removed 3 bases at V and 7 bases at J, leaving 4 bases unmatched. The CDR3 sequence is CASSAGLAGMNEQFF. CDR3 coding DNA: TGTGCCAGCAGCGCGGGACTAGCGGGGATGAATGAGCAGTTCTTC.

The V and J genes are TRBV19 and TRBJ2-5, with D perhaps matching TRBD1 (5 bases). The last part of the DNA fits TRBJ2-7 better; the J call may be wrong. The CDR3 is 13 residues long. Germline CDR1 LNHDA, CDR2 SQIVND (reference sequence). CDR3 in amino acids: CASSLGSGYEQYF. The CDR3, as DNA: TGTGCCAGTAGTCTCGGTTCAGGGTACGAGCAGTACTTC.

The chain joins TRBV28 to TRBJ1-4; D may be TRBD1 (5 bases). The CDR3 runs 14 residues. The ends were cut back, 7 bases at V and 5 bases at J, with 14 bases in the middle. Per germline, CDR1 MDHEN and CDR2 SYDVKM. CDR3 loop: CASIGGIGNEKLFF. The CDR3 region has the DNA TGTGCCAGCATTGGGGGGATAGGAAATGAAAAACTGTTTTTT.

The V gene is TRBV9, the J gene TRBJ1-2; TRBD1 agrees at 7 bases. The CDR3 covers 16 residues. Germline V gives CDR1 SGDLS, CDR2 YYNGEE. Trimming removed 4 bases from V and 7 bases from J; junction bases left unmatched: 16. DNA for the CDR3: TGTGCCAGCAGCACCAGGACAGGTCCCTCTCCCAGTGGCTACACCTTC. Translation: CASSTRTGPSPSGYTF. The complete variable domain, with remaining parts taken from reference TRBV9 and TRBJ1-2, reads DSGVTQTPKHLITATGQRVTLRCSPRSGDLSVYWYQQSLDQGLQFLIQYYNGEERAKGNILERFSAQQFPDLHSELNLSSLELGDSALYFCASSTRTGPSPSGYTFGSGTRLTVV.

The chain is built from TRBV10-3 and TRBJ2-3; the D is unclear. Per the germline V gene, CDR1 is ENHRY and CDR2 is SYGVKD. This CDR3 contains 13 residues. The V end lost 3 bases, the J end lost 6 bases, and 10 bases lay between the germline ends. CDR3 nucleotides: TGTGCCATCAGTGACTTGAGCGAGGATACGCAGTATTTT. The encoded protein is CAISDLSEDTQYF.

The rearrangement joins TRBV4-3 to TRBJ2-1, with TRBD2 as a possible D gene (5 bases). Germline V CDR1 and CDR2: LGHNA, YSLEER. The CDR3 spans 17 residues. V lost 0 bases, J lost 2 bases, and 14 bases lay in between. The CDR3 bases are TGCGCCAGCAGCCAAGATCATTTCGGGATGCCCTACAATGAGCAGTTCTTC. This gives the protein CASSQDHFGMPYNEQFF.